This T cell receptor (beta chain) was recorded in a study of CD8 T cells in Susac syndrome. CDR1 is SQVTM, CDR2 ANQGSEA, per germline. V shed 6 bases and J shed 3 bases, with 12 bases lying between them. The CDR3 runs 13 residues. Study-wide findings and caveats: Within Susac syndrome CD4+ T cell repertoires, clonal expansion was not evident.

The sequenced target, TCR beta, came from blood CD8+ and CD4+ T cells. Bulk CD8+ and CD4+ cells came from magnetic negative isolation; CD8+ TEMRA by FACS. RNA, at roughly 0.5 to 1 ug, was reverse transcribed with random hexamers. With immunoSEQ multiplex PCR, TCR beta CDR3 was amplified across 54 Vbeta and 13 Jbeta. TCRdb re-called the immunoSEQ multiplex PCR reads with MiXCR, one entry per CDR3 protein. The sample lists about 240,000 distinct CDR3 sequences, 90% to 96% occurring once. Points on this clonotype: The antigen remains unidentified.

The sequenced sample consisted of CD4+ T cells from PBMCs. This chain connects TRBV29-1 to TRBJ1-5; maybe TRBD1 (6 bases). This receptor was taken from a human donor with Susac syndrome. In DNA form, the CDR3 reads TGCAGCGTGAGCCGGGACAACAATCAGCCCCAGCATTTT. This gives the protein CSVSRDNNQPQHF.